These 32 T cell receptor beta chains originate from one sample sequenced in a study of beta chain features in type 1 diabetes. Study observations and caveats: Across all four CD4+ subsets, people with type 1 diabetes showed modestly shorter TCRB CDR3s.

Reverse transcription of all isolated RNA meant that expressed TCRB transcripts were sequenced. Clones were read by immunoSEQ multiplex PCR, and TCRdb kept only the in-frame ones, dropping some. This sample has around 690,000 clones, with roughly 12% found just once. These receptors lack a known antigen. The sequenced sample was naive CD4+ T cells from blood. The receptors originated from a man between 25 and 39 years old with type 1 diabetes.

The J gene is TRBJ2-5, the V gene TRBV5-1; 13 nucleotides agree with TRBD2. The CDR3 sequence is 16 residues long. Trimming at V came to 0 bases and at J to 5 bases, leaving 4 bases not matched to a gene. Germline CDR1 SGHRS, CDR2 YFSETQ. The CDR3 bases are TGCGCCAGCAGCTTGGAGGGACTAGCGGGGCGTGAGACCCAGTACTTC. It specifies CASSLEGLAGRETQYF.

This chain joins TRBV18 and TRBJ1-3; D is unresolved. This CDR3 comprises 14 residues. CDR1 is KGHSH, CDR2 LQKENI, per germline. V shed 4 bases and J shed 0 bases, with 7 bases lying between them. Here the CDR3 DNA reads TGTGCCAGCTCACAGAACGACTCTGGAAACACCATATATTTT. Protein product: CASSQNDSGNTIYF.

In its sample, this clone was seen a few times. The gene calls are TRBV29-1 and TRBJ2-1, with 11 bases fitting TRBD2. J was trimmed by 6 bases and V by 3 bases; bases with no gene match: 7. The CDR3 totals 15 residues. Germline V gene lookup returns CDR1 SQVTM and CDR2 ANQGSEA. The CDR3: CSVDPPSGGSNEQFF. The CDR3 nucleotides read TGCAGCGTTGACCCCCCTAGCGGGGGGAGCAATGAGCAGTTCTTC.

The V gene is TRBV23-1, the J gene TRBJ2-3; D remains ambiguous. TRBV23-1 belongs to the ORF category, with a function that is uncertain. The CDR3 has 12 amino acids. Trimming left V 9 bases short and J 0 bases short, with 7 bases between. CDR3 sequence reads: CASFPSTDTQYF. The DNA for the CDR3 is TGCGCCAGTTTCCCTAGCACAGATACGCAGTATTTT.

The V gene is TRBV6-6, the J gene TRBJ2-3, with 9 bases identical to TRBD1. J was trimmed by 0 bases and V by 6 bases; bases with no gene match: 4. This CDR3 region has 15 residues. The germline gives CDR1 MNHNY, CDR2 SVGAGI (reference sequence). This CDR3 reads CASRNRGHSTDTQYF. The CDR3 DNA reads TGTGCCAGCAGGAACAGGGGGCACAGCACAGATACGCAGTATTTT.

V usage is TRBV27 and J usage is TRBJ1-1; D is unclear. This CDR3 spans 12 amino acids. Trimming cost V 4 bases and J 6 bases, with 9 bases left between them. Germline CDR1 and CDR2: MNHEY and SMNVEV (reference sequence). CDR3 nucleotide sequence: TGTGCCAGCAGTTCCCAGTACGCTGAAGCTTTCTTT. Amino acid sequence: CASSSQYAEAFF.

The chain is built from TRBV9 and TRBJ1-2; D ambiguous. This CDR3 region has 14 residues. The germline gives CDR1 SGDLS, CDR2 YYNGEE. V lost 2 bases, J lost 0 bases, and 8 bases lay in between. The CDR3 here is CASSVTSTNYGYTF. The CDR3 DNA follows: TGTGCCAGCAGCGTGACCTCTACTAACTATGGCTACACCTTC.

This clone appeared a few times. V is TRBV2 and J is TRBJ2-1; possible D gene TRBD1, 6 bases. Germline values: CDR1 SNHLY, CDR2 FYNNEI. The CDR3 extends over 13 amino acids. The V end was cut by 6 bases, the J end by 3 bases, with 9 bases between. For the CDR3, the DNA is TGTGCCAGCAGCCTCAGGGGCTACAATGAGCAGTTCTTC. Amino acid sequence: CASSLRGYNEQFF.

The genes are TRBV19 and TRBJ1-1; D might be TRBD1 (5 bases). This CDR3 contains 13 residues. Germline V gives CDR1 LNHDA, CDR2 SQIVND (reference sequence). V lost 9 bases to trimming and J lost 7 bases, with 18 bases between them. The CDR3 spells CASLQGAEVEAFF. CDR3 coding DNA: TGTGCCAGCCTCCAGGGAGCGGAGGTTGAAGCTTTCTTT.

This sequence joins TRBV14 and TRBJ2-7, with a possible D match to TRBD1 (6 bases). Germline lookup yields CDR1 SGHDN and CDR2 FVKESK. This CDR3 is 14 amino acids long. Between the trimmed V and J ends, which lost 2 bases and 4 bases, there was a span of 12 bases. CDR3 sequence (DNA): TGTGCCAGCAGCCAACAGGGGTGGTTTTACGAGCAGTACTTC. Its translation: CASSQQGWFYEQYF.

The chain has TRBV6-5 and TRBJ2-7; D gene unclear. With 6 bases removed from V and 2 bases from J, the gap between germline ends came to 11 bases. The CDR3 runs 13 residues. The germline CDR1 and CDR2 sequences are MNHEY and SVGAGI. The CDR3 DNA is TGTGCCAGCAGCCCCGCGCCCCCCTACGAGCAGTACTTC. Its protein product is CASSPAPPYEQYF.

This chain connects TRBV2 to TRBJ2-7; D assignment may be TRBD1 or TRBD2 (5 bases each). The germline V gene has CDR1 SNHLY and CDR2 FYNNEI. This CDR3 spans 11 amino acids. With 8 bases removed from V and 0 bases from J, the gap between germline ends came to 5 bases. The CDR3 protein is CASGGSYEQYF. As DNA, the CDR3 is TGTGCCAGCGGGGGCTCCTACGAGCAGTACTTC.

V is TRBV7-6 and J is TRBJ2-1; D gene ambiguous. Germline V gives CDR1 SGHVS, CDR2 FNYEAQ. The V and J ends lost 5 bases and 4 bases respectively, with 9 bases between them. This CDR3 region has 13 residues. The CDR3 spells CASSPALYNEQFF. CDR3 DNA: TGTGCCAGCAGCCCGGCACTATACAATGAGCAGTTCTTC.

The chain has TRBV28 and TRBJ2-7; TRBD1 matches at 10 bases. V lost 6 bases, J lost 2 bases, and 10 bases stayed unmatched. CDR3 length equals 16 residues. Germline CDR1 is MDHEN and CDR2 is SYDVKM. CDR3 DNA: TGTGCCAGCAGCTCACCGGGACAGGGGATCACCTACGAGCAGTACTTC. As protein: CASSSPGQGITYEQYF.

The chain couples TRBV6-5 to TRBJ2-7; 11 bases are shared with TRBD2. The CDR3 is made up of 16 amino acids. CDR1 and CDR2 from the germline V gene are MNHEY and SVGAGI. Trimming took 4 bases from V and 6 from J; bases not matched to a gene: 11. The CDR3 spells CASSFTRTSGRSEQYF. CDR3 coding DNA: TGTGCCAGCAGTTTCACCCGGACTAGCGGGCGTTCCGAGCAGTACTTC.

The chain combines TRBV2 with TRBJ1-6, with 7 bases fitting TRBD1. Germline V gives CDR1 SNHLY, CDR2 FYNNEI. V lost 6 bases to trimming and J lost 10 bases; unmatched junction nucleotides: 15. The CDR3 has 16 residues. The CDR3 is CASRKGDSSFYSPLHF. In DNA form, the CDR3 reads TGTGCCAGCAGAAAAGGGGACAGTAGTTTCTACTCACCCCTCCACTTT.

This clone has a handful of counts. The V call is TRBV5-6, the J call TRBJ2-7; D gene unclear. V dropped 3 bases and J dropped 1 base, with 5 bases sitting between them. From germline, CDR1 is SGHDT and CDR2 YYEEEE. This CDR3 is 12 amino acids long. As DNA, the CDR3 is TGTGCCAGCAGCTGGGAATCCTACGAGCAGTACTTC. Protein sequence: CASSWESYEQYF. The full variable domain, rest sourced from reference TRBV5-6 and TRBJ2-7, is DAGVTQSPTHLIKTRGQQVTLRCSPKSGHDTVSWYQQALGQGPQFIFQYYEEEERQRGNFPDRFSGHQFPNYSSELNVNALLLGDSALYLCASSWESYEQYFGPGTRLTVT.

The table lists this clone with a few counts. The chain recombines TRBV15 with TRBJ1-2; D is unresolved. CDR1 is LNHNV and CDR2 is YYDKDF in the germline V gene (reference sequence). The CDR3 is 15 amino acids. V gave up 0 bases and J gave up 1 base, with 9 bases separating them. CDR3 sequence: CATSRDKGFNYGYTF. The CDR3 region has the DNA TGTGCCACCAGCAGAGATAAGGGTTTTAACTATGGCTACACCTTC.

This clone was recorded a few times. The genes are TRBV6-5 and TRBJ2-1; 11 nucleotides agree with TRBD2. The CDR3 has 15 amino acids. The trim removed 5 bases at V and 3 bases at J, leaving 3 bases unmatched. Germline V CDR1 and CDR2: MNHEY, SVGAGI. This CDR3 is CASSLGLADYNEQFF. In DNA, the CDR3 is TGTGCCAGCAGTCTGGGACTAGCGGACTACAATGAGCAGTTCTTC.

This clone was detected a few times. The same CDR3 can be traced to other DNA sequences in this sample. The rearrangement joins TRBV5-1 to TRBJ2-5; D gene uncertain. Germline loops: CDR1 SGHRS, CDR2 YFSETQ. Trimming stripped 2 bases from V and 4 bases from J, with 6 bases between. CDR3 length: 12 residues. Here the CDR3 DNA reads TGCGCCAGCAGCTTCGGTGGAGAGACCCAGTACTTC. It translates to CASSFGGETQYF.

The chain combines TRBV25-1 with TRBJ1-2; D call uncertain. The CDR3 has 14 residues. In germline, CDR1 is MGHDK, CDR2 SYGVNS. The V and J ends lost 2 bases and 4 bases respectively, with 11 bases between them. The chain's CDR3 is CASSEPGRLYGYTF. The CDR3 bases are TGTGCCAGCAGTGAACCAGGCAGGCTCTATGGCTACACCTTC.

The chain uses TRBV11-3 and TRBJ1-1; D possibly corresponds to TRBD1 (6 bases). This CDR3 spans 12 amino acids. The germline gives CDR1 SGHNT, CDR2 YENEEA. V dropped 5 bases and J dropped 7 bases, with 11 bases sitting between them. CDR3 coding DNA: TGTGCCAGCAGCCTCGGACAGATTGAAGCTTTCTTT. Its protein is CASSLGQIEAFF.

This chain uses TRBV7-2 with TRBJ1-2; the D is unclear. The CDR3 is 13 residues long. Looked up from germline, CDR1 is SGHTA and CDR2 is FQGNSA. V was pared by 2 bases and J by 5 bases, with 9 bases between. The CDR3 DNA sequence: TGTGCCAGCAGCTTACTGGCAGGTTATGGCTACACCTTC. Translation: CASSLLAGYGYTF.

There are many counts of this clone. The chain joins TRBV15 to TRBJ1-3, with D uncertain. This CDR3 has 14 residues. Germline CDR1 is LNHNV and CDR2 is YYDKDF (reference sequence). The V gene lost 1 base and the J gene lost 8 bases, with 12 bases spanning the gap. The CDR3 DNA sequence: TGTGCCACCAGCAGAGGAATGGGTGTCGACACCATATATTTT. Amino acid sequence: CATSRGMGVDTIYF.

The genes are TRBV4-3 and TRBJ2-3; the D gene could be TRBD1 or TRBD2 (5 bases each). Looked up from germline, CDR1 is LGHNA and CDR2 is YSLEER. This CDR3 spans 17 amino acids. Between the trimmed V and J ends, which lost 3 bases and 1 base, there was a span of 17 bases. The CDR3 DNA is TGCGCCAGCAGCCACCGACTCCTGGGACGGGGCACAGATACGCAGTATTTT. This sequence encodes CASSHRLLGRGTDTQYF.

This sequence joins TRBV29-1 and TRBJ1-1; 8 positions agree with TRBD1. CDR3 length equals 15 residues. Germline V gene data show CDR1 as SQVTM and CDR2 as ANQGSEA. V lost 6 bases to trimming and J lost 0 bases; unmatched junction nucleotides: 9. The CDR3 loop is CSVSQGADMNTEAFF. CDR3 coding DNA: TGCAGCGTGTCCCAGGGGGCCGACATGAACACTGAAGCTTTCTTT.

Regarding this clone: One end of the junction varies from germline; a read error may be responsible. The chain recombines TRBV28 with TRBJ2-3; no firm D call. This CDR3 has 11 residues. CDR1 and CDR2 (germline): MDHEN, SYDVKM. As DNA, the CDR3 is TGTGCCAGCAGTTCCGACTCATACAAGAATTTT. Residues: CASSSDSYKNF.

The rearrangement links TRBV10-1 to TRBJ1-1; no clear D. Per germline, CDR1 WNHNN and CDR2 SYGVQD (reference sequence). V lost 6 bases and J 5 bases, leaving 10 bases between the germline ends. The CDR3 runs to 12 residues. CDR3 in DNA: TGCGCCAGCAGGTATCTGATGACTGAAGCTTTCTTT. It specifies CASRYLMTEAFF.

This clone was observed a few times. The chain has TRBV25-1 and TRBJ1-1; D perhaps matches TRBD1 (5 bases). This CDR3 contains 14 residues. Germline CDR1 is MGHDK and CDR2 is SYGVNS. Trimming left V 5 bases short and J 0 bases short, with 10 bases between. The chain's CDR3 is CASSLWGLNTEAFF. CDR3 DNA: TGTGCCAGCAGTCTTTGGGGGTTGAACACTGAAGCTTTCTTT.

This clone was seen a handful of times. This sample also contains other DNA sequences that code for the same CDR3. The chain couples TRBV2 to TRBJ2-2; no clear D gene. Germline CDR1 reads SNHLY; CDR2 reads FYNNEI. The CDR3 length is 13 residues. With 7 bases removed from V and 0 bases from J, the gap between germline ends came to 6 bases. CDR3 sequence: CASKETNTGELFF. CDR3 sequence (DNA): TGTGCCAGCAAAGAAACGAACACCGGGGAGCTGTTTTTT.

The chain links TRBV7-9 to TRBJ1-1; TRBD1 agrees at 10 bases. The V segment lost 5 bases and the J segment 5 bases; nucleotides outside the gene matches: 5. Germline-derived CDR1 and CDR2 are SEHNR and FQNEAQ (reference sequence). The CDR3 runs to 14 residues. CDR3 DNA: TGTGCCAGCAGCGACGACAGGGGGCCAACTGAAGCTTTCTTT. Translating it yields CASSDDRGPTEAFF.

The chain combines TRBV10-3 with TRBJ2-1, with TRBD1 matching 8 bases. The CDR3 is 18 residues long. V was clipped by 4 bases and J by 4 bases; unmatched bases: 15. Germline V gene lookup returns CDR1 ENHRY and CDR2 SYGVKD. The CDR3 reads CAISVSQGVIGNYNEQFF. DNA for the CDR3: TGTGCCATCAGTGTATCACAGGGGGTGATTGGGAATTACAATGAGCAGTTCTTC.